These 28 T cell receptor beta chains share one sample of origin, sequenced in a study of CD8 T cells in Susac syndrome (dated by TCRdb to the late 2010s). The protocol used for the library was the immunoSEQ multiplex PCR assay. RNA was extracted using the RNeasy kit, and roughly 0.5 to 1 microgram was reverse transcribed with random hexamers. TCRdb trimmed the raw reads at Q25, called clones with MiXCR and kept productive beta chains. Every CDR3 protein is listed once, alongside the most common genes and DNA of its rows. This sample holds 150,000 to 250,000 distinct CDR3 sequences; over 90% were observed only once. Under 0.095% of the sample is in the top ten clones. Sequencing was carried out using CD4+ T cells from PBMCs. The receptors originated from a human donor with multiple sclerosis.

The chain joins TRBV15 to TRBJ2-6; 7 positions match TRBD1. Germline CDR1 and CDR2: LNHNV and YYDKDF (reference sequence). The CDR3 contains 18 residues. The V segment lost 3 bases and the J segment 0 bases; nucleotides outside the gene matches: 8. The CDR3 reads CATSSPRQGHSGANVLTF. DNA for the CDR3: TGTGCCACCAGCAGCCCCAGACAGGGACACTCTGGGGCCAACGTCCTGACTTTC.

The chain links TRBV3-1 to TRBJ2-5; 14 positions agree with TRBD2. Losses at the gene ends were 5 bases for V and 5 bases for J; bases not matched to a gene: 1. CDR1 and CDR2 from the germline V gene are LGHDT and YNNKEL (reference sequence). The CDR3 loop spans 14 amino acids. The CDR3 sequence: CASSRLAGGETQYF. In DNA form, the CDR3 reads TGTGCCAGCAGCAGACTAGCGGGAGGGGAGACCCAGTACTTC.

The chain is built from TRBV20-1 and TRBJ2-7; TRBD2 agrees at 9 bases. The V segment lost 0 bases and the J segment 5 bases; nucleotides outside the gene matches: 2. The CDR3 totals 13 residues. Per the germline V gene, CDR1 is DFQATT and CDR2 is SNEGSKA (reference sequence). The CDR3 sequence is CSARDSGSHEQYF. CDR3 nucleotide sequence: TGCAGTGCTAGAGATAGCGGGAGCCACGAGCAGTACTTC.

V usage is TRBV2 and J usage is TRBJ2-7; tentatively, D is TRBD2 (5 bases). The germline V and J ends were trimmed by 7 bases and 4 bases, with 20 bases remaining between them. CDR1 is SNHLY, CDR2 FYNNEI, per germline. The CDR3 is 15 amino acids. The CDR3 nucleotides are TGTGCCAGCACCGAGGCTGCGGGTGATGATTACGAGCAGTACTTC. Translated, it gives CASTEAAGDDYEQYF.

The chain uses TRBV7-3 and TRBJ2-6; tentative D call: TRBD2 (5 bases). V gave up 4 bases and J gave up 0 bases, with 10 bases separating them. The CDR3 is 16 amino acids. Germline CDR1 is SGHTA and CDR2 is FQGTGA. The CDR3: CASSSNGVSGANVLTF. The CDR3 DNA reads TGTGCCAGCAGCTCTAACGGGGTCTCTGGGGCCAACGTCCTGACTTTC. Drawing the rest from reference TRBV7-3 and TRBJ2-6, the complete variable domain is GAGVSQTPSNKVTEKGKYVELRCDPISGHTALYWYRQSLGQGPEFLIYFQGTGAADDSGLPNDRFFAVRPEGSVSTLKIQRTERGDSAVYLCASSSNGVSGANVLTFGAGSRLTVL.

V and J are TRBV3-1 and TRBJ2-7; weak D call: TRBD2 (5 bases). Trimming cost V 2 bases and J 8 bases, with 13 bases left between them. CDR3 length equals 13 residues. CDR1 and CDR2 (germline): LGHDT, YNNKEL (reference sequence). CDR3 sequence (DNA): TGTGCCAGCAGCCAATTAAGAGGGATACAGCAGTACTTC. This encodes CASSQLRGIQQYF.

V and J are TRBV5-4 and TRBJ2-1; 13 positions match TRBD2. This CDR3 spans 14 amino acids. CDR1 and CDR2 from the germline V gene are SGHNT and YYREEE (reference sequence). J gave up 10 bases and V 1 base, and 2 bases lay outside the gene matches. This CDR3 reads CASSLTSGGAEQFF. The CDR3 coding sequence is TGTGCCAGCAGCTTGACTAGCGGGGGGGCCGAGCAGTTCTTC.

The chain recombines TRBV4-1 with TRBJ2-7; 7 bases are shared with TRBD1. The CDR3 runs 15 residues. Germline loops: CDR1 MGHRA, CDR2 YSYEKL. J lost 3 bases, V lost 5 bases, and 10 bases had no gene match. CDR3 amino acids: CASSSTGTAYYEQYF. CDR3 in DNA: TGCGCCAGCAGCTCCACCGGGACAGCGTACTACGAGCAGTACTTC.

This clonotype is a singleton in its sample. The genes are TRBV20-1 and TRBJ2-7, with D possibly TRBD1 on 6 matching bases. From germline, CDR1 is DFQATT and CDR2 SNEGSKA (reference sequence). The length of the CDR3 is 11 residues. The V end lost 1 base, the J end lost 6 bases, and 7 bases lay between the germline ends. CDR3 DNA: TGCAGTGCTAGAGGGACAGCCGAGCAGTACTTC. It specifies CSARGTAEQYF.

The chain carries TRBV2 and TRBJ1-2; unclear D gene. V lost 6 bases, J lost 7 bases, and 15 bases lay in between. CDR3 length: 13 amino acids. Germline assignment: CDR1 SNHLY and CDR2 FYNNEI. The CDR3 nucleotides are TGTGCCAGCAGATCGGACGGTCCGGCTGGCTACACCTTC. This encodes CASRSDGPAGYTF.

The chain joins TRBV29-1 to TRBJ1-1; D is unresolved. The V end lost 8 bases, the J end lost 1 base, and 8 bases lay between the germline ends. Germline V gene lookup returns CDR1 SQVTM and CDR2 ANQGSEA. The CDR3 has 11 residues. The CDR3: CSSGSNTEAFF. The CDR3 DNA follows: TGCAGCTCCGGGTCGAACACTGAAGCTTTCTTT.

This chain joins TRBV12-3 or TRBV12-4 and TRBJ2-5; D gene ambiguous. Trimming stripped 3 bases from V and 5 bases from J, with 10 bases between. This CDR3 has 13 amino acids. The CDR3, as DNA: TGTGCCAGCAGTTTGCCCCCGTGGGAGACCCAGTACTTC. This translates into CASSLPPWETQYF.

The chain uses TRBV5-1 and TRBJ2-3, with D possibly being TRBD1 (6 bases). The germline V gene encodes CDR1 SGHRS and CDR2 YFSETQ. The CDR3 extends over 14 amino acids. V was clipped by 5 bases and J by 2 bases, with 12 bases between them. CDR3 sequence: CASRTGTITDTQYF. The CDR3 bases are TGCGCCAGCAGAACCGGGACAATCACAGATACGCAGTATTTT.

The chain joins TRBV9 to TRBJ1-2; possibly TRBD1 for D (5 bases). This CDR3 comprises 16 residues. V was shortened by 3 bases and J by 4 bases, with 19 bases between the two germline ends. Germline CDR1 is SGDLS and CDR2 is YYNGEE. The CDR3: CASSGSGTEGIYGYTF. The CDR3 nucleotides are TGTGCCAGCAGCGGCTCCGGGACGGAAGGAATCTATGGCTACACCTTC.

The V and J genes are TRBV20-1 and TRBJ1-4, with D possibly TRBD1 on 5 matching bases. Trimming cost V 3 bases and J 8 bases, with 16 bases left between them. CDR1 DFQATT and CDR2 SNEGSKA come from the germline V gene (reference sequence). This CDR3 is 14 amino acids long. The CDR3: CSARSSLWGEKLFF. DNA of the CDR3: TGCAGTGCTAGGAGTTCCCTGTGGGGGGAAAAACTGTTTTTT.

The V call is TRBV23-1, the J call TRBJ2-3, with 11 bases aligning to TRBD1. TRBV23-1 is annotated as an ORF whose role is uncertain. V was pared by 7 bases and J by 6 bases, with 6 bases of the junction left unmatched. The CDR3 length is 14 residues. The CDR3 DNA follows: TGCGCCAGCAAACTCCGGGACAGGGGGGATACGCAGTATTTT. Protein sequence: CASKLRDRGDTQYF.

This clonotype was recorded only once. The gene calls are TRBV30 and TRBJ1-6, with no clear D. This CDR3 region has 15 residues. CDR1 and CDR2 (germline): GTSNPN, SVGIG (reference sequence). V was cut by 0 bases and J by 7 bases, with 13 bases left in between. The DNA of the CDR3 is TGTGCCTGGAGTGTTAACATGAGAGGGAATTCACCCCTCCACTTT. This gives the protein CAWSVNMRGNSPLHF.

This chain uses TRBV7-2 with TRBJ1-5; D unclear. Germline lookup yields CDR1 SGHTA and CDR2 FQGNSA. The CDR3 runs to 12 residues. The V end lost 5 bases, the J end lost 5 bases, and 7 bases lay between the germline ends. As DNA, the CDR3 is TGTGCCAGCAGCCGACGGGATCAGCCCCAGCATTTT. Translated, it gives CASSRRDQPQHF.

The V and J genes are TRBV9 and TRBJ1-1, with 7 positions matching TRBD1. CDR3 length: 16 amino acids. V trimming: 2 bases; J trimming: 4 bases; junction bases outside the gene matches: 11. The germline V gene has CDR1 SGDLS and CDR2 YYNGEE. CDR3 in amino acids: CASSVGTVPGGTEAFF. The CDR3 DNA sequence: TGTGCCAGCAGCGTCGGGACAGTCCCCGGTGGCACTGAAGCTTTCTTT.

The chain links TRBV3-1 to TRBJ1-2; D is ambiguous. Germline-derived CDR1 and CDR2 are LGHDT and YNNKEL (reference sequence). The CDR3 contains 11 residues. Trimming stripped 1 base from V and 7 bases from J, with 4 bases between. CDR3 loop: CASSQGLGYTF. The DNA of the CDR3 is TGTGCCAGCAGCCAAGGGCTTGGCTACACCTTC.

The chain is built from TRBV6-5 and TRBJ1-2, with D unresolved. Between the trimmed V and J ends, which lost 8 bases and 6 bases, there was a span of 13 bases. The CDR3 has 12 residues. From germline, CDR1 is MNHEY and CDR2 SVGAGI. The CDR3 sequence is CASGIGSHGYTF. CDR3 in DNA: TGTGCCAGCGGTATCGGGTCCCATGGCTACACCTTC.

The chain carries TRBV6-6 and TRBJ1-5; 8 bases agree with TRBD1. The length of the CDR3 is 14 residues. Germline-derived CDR1 and CDR2 are MNHNY and SVGAGI (reference sequence). V lost 7 bases, J lost 7 bases, and 9 bases stayed unmatched. CDR3 amino acids: CASIRGQGEQPQHF. The CDR3 DNA reads TGTGCCAGCATCAGAGGACAGGGAGAACAGCCCCAGCATTTT.

This clonotype occurred once. CDR3 DNA sequence: TGTGCCAGCAAAGAAGGGAGCACAGATACGCAGTATTTT. Its translation: CASKEGSTDTQYF. V is TRBV9 and J is TRBJ2-3; D not resolved. This CDR3 has 13 residues. With 6 bases removed from V and 0 bases from J, the gap between germline ends came to 8 bases. Germline V gene data show CDR1 as SGDLS and CDR2 as YYNGEE.

V and J are TRBV29-1 and TRBJ2-7; TRBD1 aligns across 11 bases. CDR1 is SQVTM, CDR2 ANQGSEA, per germline. The length of the CDR3 is 12 residues. V shed 7 bases, J shed 7 bases, and the junction held 6 bases outside the gene matches. CDR3 in DNA: TGCAGCGCAGGACAGGGGGCATGGGAGCAGTACTTC. Amino acids: CSAGQGAWEQYF.

The chain is built from TRBV14 and TRBJ2-3; D is possibly TRBD2 (5 bases). CDR1 and CDR2 (germline): SGHDN, FVKESK. V gave up 1 base and J gave up 9 bases, with 14 bases separating them. This CDR3 has 14 amino acids. The CDR3 is CASSQGTPSSTQYF. CDR3 in DNA: TGTGCCAGCAGCCAAGGGACTCCCTCCAGCACGCAGTATTTT.

The chain couples TRBV20-1 to TRBJ2-3; maybe TRBD1 (5 bases). Trimming took 0 bases from V and 0 from J, leaving 10 bases between them. The CDR3 length is 15 residues. Germline CDR1 DFQATT, CDR2 SNEGSKA (reference sequence). The CDR3 spells CSARDRVLSTDTQYF. DNA of the CDR3: TGCAGTGCTAGAGACAGGGTATTGAGCACAGATACGCAGTATTTT.

V is TRBV20-1 and J is TRBJ1-4; D not certain. The CDR3 covers 13 residues. The V end was cut by 5 bases, the J end by 8 bases, with 15 bases between. The germline V gene has CDR1 DFQATT and CDR2 SNEGSKA (reference sequence). CDR3 sequence (DNA): TGCAGTGCTTACGGACGGGCAGAAGAAAAACTGTTTTTT. Translated, it gives CSAYGRAEEKLFF.

This clonotype was picked up one time. This CDR3 is CAWSVRGGAGNTQYF. The DNA of the CDR3 is TGTGCCTGGAGTGTACGCGGGGGGGCCGGGAATACGCAGTATTTT. The J gene is TRBJ2-3, the V gene TRBV30; TRBD2 matches 9 bases. Germline CDR1 GTSNPN, CDR2 SVGIG (reference sequence). This CDR3 has 15 amino acids. Trimming cost V 0 bases and J 7 bases; bases outside gene matches: 8. Full variable domain (rest looked up from reference TRBV30 and TRBJ2-3): SQTIHQWPATLVQPVGSPLSLECTVEGTSNPNLYWYRQAAGRGLQLLFYSVGIGQISSEVPQNLSASRPQDRQFILSSKKLLLSDSGFYLCAWSVRGGAGNTQYFGPGTRLTVL.